A single sample is the source of the 8 T cell receptor beta chains below, sequenced in a study of blood T cell repertoires in COVID-19. The table came from immunoSEQ multiplex PCR; TCRdb's copy has only in-frame clones and leaves some out. The sample lists roughly 180,000 clones, roughly 87% seen once, with 2% to 2.5% in the top ten. Source material: PBMCs or T cells enriched from blood (not recorded which). The receptors here all came from a woman in her 30s who had recovered from COVID-19.

The chain couples TRBV6-2 or TRBV6-3 to TRBJ1-5, with D hard to call. V was trimmed by 5 bases and J by 4 bases, leaving 9 bases between them. CDR1 and CDR2 from the germline V gene are MNHEY and SVGEGT. The CDR3 is made up of 13 amino acids. The CDR3 loop is CASSPILNQPQHF. DNA of the CDR3: TGTGCCAGCAGTCCGATTCTAAATCAGCCCCAGCATTTT.

The chain is built from TRBV7-3 and TRBJ2-6; 12 nucleotides match TRBD1. This CDR3 is 17 amino acids long. V dropped 3 bases and J dropped 1; count of bases not matched to a gene: 1. The germline gives CDR1 SGHTA, CDR2 FQGTGA. The CDR3 loop reads CASSLGQGASGANVLTF. CDR3 DNA: TGTGCCAGCAGCTTGGGACAGGGGGCGTCTGGGGCCAACGTCCTGACTTTC.

This chain joins TRBV7-3 and TRBJ1-2; 8 bases align to TRBD1. The CDR3 contains 16 residues. Per the germline V gene, CDR1 is SGHTA and CDR2 is FQGTGA. V gave up 5 bases and J gave up 4 bases; unmatched junction bases: 12. The CDR3 is CASSPISGTGVYGYTF. The CDR3 DNA reads TGTGCCAGCAGCCCAATTTCCGGGACAGGTGTCTATGGCTACACCTTC.

This chain joins TRBV14 and TRBJ1-2; the D is unclear. The CDR3 length is 15 residues. Trimming took off 0 bases at V and 2 bases at J, with 10 bases between the two ends. Germline CDR1 is SGHDN and CDR2 is FVKESK. The CDR3 region is CASSQDPRINYGYTF. Here the CDR3 DNA reads TGTGCCAGCAGCCAAGATCCGAGGATCAACTATGGCTACACCTTC.

The rearrangement joins TRBV10-1 to TRBJ1-2; TRBD1 is a possible D gene (6 bases). V gave up 1 base and J gave up 2 bases, with 14 bases separating them. The CDR3 is 16 amino acids. Germline-derived CDR1 and CDR2 are WNHNN and SYGVQD (reference sequence). The CDR3 region has the DNA TGCGCCAGCAGTGAGTGGGTAATGGGGGCCAACTATGGCTACACCTTC. Its translation: CASSEWVMGANYGYTF.

V is TRBV6-1 and J is TRBJ2-1, with a weak D call TRBD2 (5 bases). CDR1 MNHNS and CDR2 SASEGT come from the germline V gene. CDR3 size: 13 residues. The V gene lost 4 bases and the J gene lost 7 bases, with 11 bases spanning the gap. This CDR3 is CASSVYRGNEQFF. CDR3 bases: TGTGCCAGCAGTGTCTATCGCGGGAATGAGCAGTTCTTC.

This chain joins TRBV7-8 and TRBJ1-1; possible D gene TRBD1, 5 bases. This CDR3 region has 16 residues. CDR1 and CDR2 from the germline V gene are SGHVS and FQNEAQ. Trimming took off 5 bases at V and 1 base at J, with 17 bases between the two ends. The CDR3 bases are TGTGCCAGCAGCCCCCGGGTTCAGGGATGGAACACTGAAGCTTTCTTT. Translation gives CASSPRVQGWNTEAFF.

This clone is a singleton in its sample. The J gene is TRBJ1-1, the V gene TRBV29-1; the match to TRBD1 covers 8 bases. The CDR3 contains 13 residues. The V gene's germline CDR1 is SQVTM and CDR2 ANQGSEA. Losses at the gene ends were 7 bases for V and 3 bases for J; bases not matched to a gene: 7. CDR3 residues: CSACPTGDTEAFF. The DNA of the CDR3 is TGCAGCGCCTGCCCGACAGGGGACACTGAAGCTTTCTTT.